This T cell receptor (beta chain) was sequenced for a study of PD-1 blockade in classical Hodgkin lymphoma. Study-wide results and caveats: CD8+ TCR diversity did not rise significantly by C4D1, unlike CD4+.

The CDR3 is 14 amino acids. Trimming removed 0 bases at V and 5 bases at J, with 7 bases between. CDR1 is PRHDT and CDR2 is FYEKMQ in the germline V gene (reference sequence). The sample's time point: cycle 4 day 1 (C4D1), after 6 weeks of nivolumab. Each of the patients experienced relapse following autologous stem cell transplantation, and their brentuximab vedotin exposure differed. Libraries were prepared by immunoSEQ multiplex PCR; TCRdb keeps only in-frame clonotypes and omits some of them. Among about 60,000 clones listed, about 90% were seen once. About this clone: Its antigen is as yet unknown.

The sequenced sample was peripheral blood mononuclear cells (PBMCs), obtained before the fourth cycle of nivolumab. The sequence was collected from a human donor with classical Hodgkin lymphoma. The chain combines TRBV13 with TRBJ2-2; D not resolved. As DNA, the CDR3 is TGTGCCAGCAGCTTAGGCCTCTCTACCGGGGAGCTGTTTTTT. Translation: CASSLGLSTGELFF.